These 9 T cell receptor beta chains came from one sample sequenced in a study of blood T cells in healthy people across ages. Together with a sample-barcoded 5' primer, a J-beta primer mix was included in a second PCR lasting roughly 7 to 11 cycles. One entry per CDR3 protein results from TCRdb running MiXCR on the 5' RACE reads. This table has about 1.1 million distinct CDR3 sequences, approximately 38% appearing once. The sequenced sample was blood. The source of these receptors is a man younger than 35 in good health.

The J gene is TRBJ1-1, the V gene TRBV12-3 or TRBV12-4; D not certain. Trimming pared 4 bases from V and 7 bases from J, leaving 7 bases between. This CDR3 region has 11 residues. CDR3 sequence: CASSSVVEAFF. CDR3 bases: TGTGCCAGCAGTTCGGTAGTTGAAGCTTTCTTT.

The CDR3 nucleotides are TGTGCCAGTAGCGCGGAGGACTACACCAGCACAGATACGCAGTATTTT. Amino acid sequence: CASSAEDYTSTDTQYF. The chain links TRBV5-6 to TRBJ2-3; the D gene is possibly TRBD2 (6 bases). V was trimmed by 8 bases and J by 0 bases, leaving 19 bases between them. The CDR3 is made up of 16 amino acids. CDR1 SGHDT and CDR2 YYEEEE come from the germline V gene.

This clonotype turned up a few times. The chain employs TRBV4-1 and TRBJ1-4, with TRBD1 matching over 8 bases. The CDR3 spans 15 residues. Germline CDR1 is MGHRA and CDR2 is YSYEKL. The V and J ends lost 2 bases and 7 bases, in that order; junction bases with no gene match: 6. CDR3: CASSQQDREGEKLFF. CDR3 DNA sequence: TGCGCCAGCAGCCAACAGGACAGGGAAGGTGAAAAACTGTTTTTT.

The V call is TRBV4-3, the J call TRBJ1-2, with a weak D call TRBD1 (5 bases). The CDR3 has 16 residues. Germline assignment: CDR1 LGHNA and CDR2 YSLEER. V shed 0 bases and J shed 3 bases, with 14 bases lying between them. CDR3 nucleotides: TGCGCCAGCAGCCAAGATAGCGGGGGTCTGTACTATGGCTACACCTTC. Encoded protein: CASSQDSGGLYYGYTF.

The chain links TRBV9 to TRBJ1-2; D might be TRBD1 (5 bases). V lost 7 bases and J lost 8, with 12 bases in between. The CDR3 consists of 11 residues. CDR1 and CDR2 (germline): SGDLS, YYNGEE. This CDR3 is CASDSLSGYTF. The CDR3 DNA reads as TGTGCCAGCGACAGTCTTTCGGGCTACACCTTC.

This clonotype was detected only a few times. The rearrangement uses TRBV3-1 and TRBJ1-2, with TRBD1 matching 9 bases. The CDR3 is made up of 14 amino acids. J was trimmed by 8 bases and V by 3 bases; bases with no gene match: 7. In germline, CDR1 is LGHDT, CDR2 YNNKEL (reference sequence). CDR3 region: CASSHRAGQGGYTF. CDR3 DNA: TGTGCCAGCAGCCACCGGGCGGGACAGGGAGGCTACACCTTC. The variable domain in full, completed from reference TRBV3-1 and TRBJ1-2, reads DTAVSQTPKYLVTQMGNDKSIKCEQNLGHDTMYWYKQDSKKFLKIMFSYNNKELIINETVPNRFSPKSPDKAHLNLHINSLELGDSAVYFCASSHRAGQGGYTFGSGTRLTVV.

This chain links TRBV9 with TRBJ1-1; tentatively, D is TRBD1 (6 bases). The CDR3 contains 15 residues. The germline V gene encodes CDR1 SGDLS and CDR2 YYNGEE. The ends were cut back, 5 bases at V and 1 base at J, with 15 bases in the middle. CDR3 in amino acids: CASSPRTAANTEAFF. CDR3 coding DNA: TGTGCCAGCAGTCCCCGGACAGCGGCGAACACTGAAGCTTTCTTT.

The chain employs TRBV27 and TRBJ1-2; weak D call: TRBD1 (6 bases). Germline V lookup: CDR1 MNHEY, CDR2 SMNVEV (reference sequence). The CDR3 has 14 residues. Trimming removed 4 bases at V and 3 bases at J, with 12 bases between. The CDR3 loop is CASSSHPGDYGYTF. CDR3 sequence (DNA): TGTGCCAGCAGTTCACACCCAGGGGACTATGGCTACACCTTC.

This clonotype was counted a few times. The chain joins TRBV6-6 to TRBJ1-1; D is perhaps TRBD1 (6 bases). This CDR3 region has 11 residues. Trimming shortened V by 6 bases and J by 8 bases, and 10 bases separated the two germline ends. CDR1 and CDR2 (germline): MNHNY, SVGAGI (reference sequence). The CDR3, as DNA: TGTGCCAGCAGACAGGGACCCGAAGCTTTCTTT. Encoded protein: CASRQGPEAFF.